The clone carrying this T cell receptor beta chain was picked up one time. Its antigen is as yet unknown. The data are from a study of shared clonotypes between healthy human individuals. The assay was run at deep level. Measured with immunoSEQ multiplex PCR; TCRdb has only the in-frame clones, and not every one. The sample includes some 580,000 clones, 98% of them seen just once. Naive CD8 populations comprised CD45RO-negative cells positively selected for CCR7, excluding terminally differentiated effector memory CD45RA+ cells. Findings and caveats of the study: As a rule, naive subsets had a larger estimated richness than memory subsets.

The TCR comes from a man between 25 and 39 years old in good health. Sequencing was done on a sample of naive CD8+ T cells sorted from blood.

The CDR3 spells CGTGSTDTQYF. Written as DNA, the CDR3 is TGTGGTACGGGGAGCACAGATACGCAGTATTTT. V gene TRBV7-9 combines with J gene TRBJ2-3, with a tentative D call TRBD2 (5 bases). CDR3 length: 11 residues. CDR1 is SEHNR and CDR2 is FQNEAQ in the germline V gene (reference sequence).